The 10 T cell receptor beta chains given below trace back to one sample, sequenced in a study of T cell repertoires in cytomegalovirus infection. One entry per CDR3 protein, called by TCRdb with MiXCR from the reads. The sample shows 300,000 to 450,000 distinct CDR3 sequences, roughly 18% of them seen only once. Source material: PBMCs. Source of these receptors: a human donor in good health (CMV status not recorded). Some clones in this sample may be carry-over from other donors' samples.

The chain couples TRBV18 to TRBJ2-3; a weak D match, TRBD1 (5 bases). This CDR3 is 16 amino acids long. Trimming left V 1 base short and J 0 bases short, with 11 bases between. Germline V gives CDR1 KGHSH, CDR2 LQKENI. This chain's CDR3 is CASSPLIGVSTDTQYF. The CDR3 coding sequence is TGTGCCAGCTCACCACTTATAGGGGTCAGCACAGATACGCAGTATTTT.

This clonotype appeared many times. In DNA, the CDR3 is TGTGCCAGCAGCTTAATGGGAGTCGTGAACACTGAAGCTTTCTTT. Translating gives CASSLMGVVNTEAFF. V is TRBV7-2 and J is TRBJ1-1; unclear D gene. Between the trimmed V and J ends, which lost 2 bases and 0 bases, there was a span of 10 bases. Germline-derived CDR1 and CDR2 are SGHTA and FQGNSA. The CDR3 consists of 15 residues.

This clonotype was counted only a few times. This sequence joins TRBV2 and TRBJ1-3; D possibly corresponds to TRBD1 (6 bases). Germline CDR1 reads SNHLY; CDR2 reads FYNNEI. The CDR3 has 14 residues. Trimming took 8 bases from V and 2 from J, leaving 13 bases between them. The CDR3 here is CASDTGQTGNTIYF. The CDR3 nucleotides are TGTGCCAGCGATACCGGACAGACTGGAAACACCATATATTTT.

The chain combines TRBV20-1 with TRBJ1-3; D call uncertain. V lost 6 bases and J 4 bases, leaving 7 bases between the germline ends. This CDR3 spans 11 amino acids. Per the germline V gene, CDR1 is DFQATT and CDR2 is SNEGSKA (reference sequence). CDR3 nucleotide sequence: TGCAGTGCGTCGATCGGAAACACCATATATTTT. This translates into CSASIGNTIYF.

The chain uses TRBV11-2 and TRBJ2-7, with 9 positions matching TRBD1. CDR1 and CDR2 from the germline V gene are SGHAT and FQNNGV. This CDR3 has 15 residues. Trimming removed 2 bases from V and 5 bases from J; junction bases left unmatched: 7. The CDR3 nucleotides read TGTGCCAGCAGCTTAACAGGGGGCGTAGAGGACGAGCAGTACTTC. Translated: CASSLTGGVEDEQYF. Based on the CDR3 plus reference TRBV11-2 and TRBJ2-7, the full variable domain is EAGVAQSPRYKIIEKRQSVAFWCNPISGHATLYWYQQILGQGPKLLIQFQNNGVVDDSQLPKDRFSAERLKGVDSTLKIQPAKLEDSAVYLCASSLTGGVEDEQYFGPGTRLTVT.

The rearrangement links TRBV7-9 to TRBJ2-7; maybe TRBD2 (5 bases). CDR1 and CDR2 from the germline V gene are SEHNR and FQNEAQ (reference sequence). The CDR3 runs 15 residues. Deletions cut 4 bases from V and 2 bases from J, with 15 bases between. The CDR3: CASSSTLRVPYEQYF. The CDR3 DNA sequence: TGTGCCAGCAGCTCGACGTTGAGGGTACCCTACGAGCAGTACTTC.

The chain is built from TRBV20-1 and TRBJ2-7; D is possibly TRBD1 or TRBD2 (5 bases each). Germline V gene lookup returns CDR1 DFQATT and CDR2 SNEGSKA (reference sequence). The CDR3 extends over 13 amino acids. V was cut by 7 bases and J by 4 bases, with 17 bases left in between. The CDR3 bases are TGCAGTGTACCAAGCGGAGAGGGGTACGAGCAGTACTTC. It translates to CSVPSGEGYEQYF.

This chain links TRBV19 with TRBJ1-5; 7 bases map to TRBD1. The CDR3 is made up of 12 amino acids. Trimming took 10 bases from V and 6 from J; bases not matched to a gene: 6. CDR1 is LNHDA and CDR2 is SQIVND in the germline V gene (reference sequence). CDR3 protein: CATKTGFQPQHF. The CDR3 DNA sequence: TGTGCCACCAAGACAGGGTTTCAGCCCCAGCATTTT.

The chain is built from TRBV6-1 and TRBJ2-5, with D unclear. CDR1 is MNHNS, CDR2 SASEGT, per germline. The CDR3 consists of 14 residues. V lost 2 bases to trimming and J lost 1 base, with 8 bases between them. The CDR3 protein is CASSERAAQETQYF. The CDR3 DNA reads TGTGCCAGCAGTGAAAGGGCGGCCCAAGAGACCCAGTACTTC.

The chain couples TRBV20-1 to TRBJ1-1; TRBD1 matches 7 bases. The CDR3 is 15 residues long. Looked up from germline, CDR1 is DFQATT and CDR2 is SNEGSKA (reference sequence). Trimming cost V 4 bases and J 4 bases; bases outside gene matches: 12. The CDR3 DNA follows: TGCAGTGCTACGGGCAGGGGGGCCCGGGGCACTGAAGCTTTCTTT. Its protein is CSATGRGARGTEAFF.